The 22 T cell receptor beta chains below come from one sample, sequenced in a study of OX40 agonist ivuxolimab in advanced cancers. The table came from immunoSEQ multiplex PCR; TCRdb's copy has only in-frame clones and leaves some out. The sample includes about 73,000 clones, approximately 90% of them seen just once. The sample here was CD4+ or CD8+ T cells sorted from blood, taken in a trial of the OX40 agonist ivuxolimab. The receptor set was obtained from an adult with an advanced solid tumor such as melanoma, head and neck, liver or kidney cancer.

The gene calls are TRBV7-9 and TRBJ2-7, with 7 bases that match TRBD2. The CDR3 length is 15 residues. V dropped 2 bases and J dropped 2; count of bases not matched to a gene: 6. The germline V gene has CDR1 SEHNR and CDR2 FQNEAQ (reference sequence). CDR3 DNA: TGTGCCAGCAGCTTAATAGTAGCGGGTGCCTACGAGCAGTACTTC. This gives the protein CASSLIVAGAYEQYF. Full variable domain (remainder filled in from reference TRBV7-9 and TRBJ2-7): DTGVSQNPRHKITKRGQNVTFRCDPISEHNRLYWYRQTLGQGPEFLTYFQNEAQLEKSRLLSDRFSAERPKGSFSTLEIQRTEQGDSAMYLCASSLIVAGAYEQYFGPGTRLTVT.

The chain has TRBV5-1 and TRBJ2-3; 8 bases are a match to TRBD1. CDR3 length: 14 residues. Germline V gene sequence: CDR1 SGHRS, CDR2 YFSETQ. Trimming cost V 0 bases and J 5 bases; bases outside gene matches: 2. The CDR3 DNA follows: TGCGCCAGCAGCTTGGGACAGGGGTTAGATACGCAGTATTTT. Translation gives CASSLGQGLDTQYF.

This sequence joins TRBV19 and TRBJ1-1; D might be TRBD1 (6 bases). CDR1 is LNHDA and CDR2 is SQIVND in the germline V gene (reference sequence). The length of the CDR3 is 14 residues. The V gene lost 5 bases and the J gene lost 5 bases, with 15 bases spanning the gap. The CDR3 sequence is CASSFDRRGTEAFF. For the CDR3, the DNA is TGTGCCAGTAGTTTTGACAGGAGAGGAACTGAAGCTTTCTTT. Full variable domain (remainder filled in from reference TRBV19 and TRBJ1-1): DGGITQSPKYLFRKEGQNVTLSCEQNLNHDAMYWYRQDPGQGLRLIYYSQIVNDFQKGDIAEGYSVSREKKESFPLTVTSAQKNPTAFYLCASSFDRRGTEAFFGQGTRLTVV.

This chain links TRBV7-6 with TRBJ2-5, with TRBD1 identical over 8 bases. Germline loops: CDR1 SGHVS, CDR2 FNYEAQ. The CDR3 is 15 residues long. Losses at the gene ends were 3 bases for V and 2 bases for J; bases not matched to a gene: 5. In DNA, the CDR3 is TGTGCCAGCAGCTTCCCCCGGACAGGGCAAGAGACCCAGTACTTC. Translation gives CASSFPRTGQETQYF. The full variable domain, completed using reference TRBV7-6 and TRBJ2-5, is GAGVSQSPRYKVTKRGQDVALRCDPISGHVSLYWYRQALGQGPEFLTYFNYEAQQDKSGLPNDRFSAERPEGSISTLTIQRTEQRDSAMYRCASSFPRTGQETQYFGPGTRLLVL.

The V call is TRBV5-6, the J call TRBJ1-4, with D perhaps TRBD1 (5 bases). The germline V gene has CDR1 SGHDT and CDR2 YYEEEE. The CDR3 extends over 17 amino acids. V gave up 1 base and J gave up 8 bases, with 21 bases separating them. CDR3 nucleotide sequence: TGTGCCAGCAGCTTGTTAGGCTGGGGACCGAGGGAGGAAAAACTGTTTTTT. This translates into CASSLLGWGPREEKLFF. Full variable domain (remainder filled in from reference TRBV5-6 and TRBJ1-4): DAGVTQSPTHLIKTRGQQVTLRCSPKSGHDTVSWYQQALGQGPQFIFQYYEEEERQRGNFPDRFSGHQFPNYSSELNVNALLLGDSALYLCASSLLGWGPREEKLFFGSGTQLSVL.

The chain employs TRBV5-1 and TRBJ2-1; no definite D call. This CDR3 is built from 16 residues. Germline CDR1 SGHRS, CDR2 YFSETQ. Trimming took off 0 bases at V and 3 bases at J, with 13 bases between the two ends. The CDR3, as DNA: TGCGCCAGCAGCTTGGGGCAAGCTTCTATCTACAATGAGCAGTTCTTC. Translation gives CASSLGQASIYNEQFF.

This clone came up once. The chain is built from TRBV6-1 and TRBJ1-5; D ambiguous. Trimming pared 6 bases from V and 5 bases from J, leaving 11 bases between. CDR1 and CDR2 (germline): MNHNS, SASEGT. This CDR3 has 13 residues. The CDR3 is CASRIDNDQPQHF. Here the CDR3 DNA reads TGTGCCAGCAGGATAGACAATGATCAGCCCCAGCATTTT.

The chain carries TRBV10-3 and TRBJ2-2, with 7 bases aligning to TRBD2. V lost 7 bases and J lost 0; bases outside the gene matches: 2. The CDR3 extends over 14 amino acids. In germline, CDR1 is ENHRY, CDR2 SYGVKD. This CDR3 is CAITLAANTGELFF. Here the CDR3 DNA reads TGTGCCATCACGCTAGCGGCGAACACCGGGGAGCTGTTTTTT.

The J gene is TRBJ1-1, the V gene TRBV20-1; 7 bases align to TRBD1. V was clipped by 2 bases and J by 10 bases; unmatched bases: 4. Per the germline V gene, CDR1 is DFQATT and CDR2 is SNEGSKA (reference sequence). The CDR3 consists of 11 residues. The CDR3 loop is CSARQGGGAFF. DNA of the CDR3: TGCAGTGCTAGACAGGGGGGGGGAGCTTTCTTT.

The CDR3 DNA is TGTGCCAGTAGTCTAAGACAGGGGAGTTTAAGGACCTACAATGAGCAGTTCTTC. This sequence encodes CASSLRQGSLRTYNEQFF. The V call is TRBV19, the J call TRBJ2-1; 8 bases map to TRBD1. There are 18 residues in the CDR3. Germline V gene data show CDR1 as LNHDA and CDR2 as SQIVND (reference sequence). The junction had 14 bases not matched to a gene; V was cut back by 5 bases and J by 2 bases.

V usage is TRBV10-3 and J usage is TRBJ2-2; tentatively, D is TRBD2 (6 bases). From germline, CDR1 is ENHRY and CDR2 SYGVKD. Trimming removed 8 bases from V and 7 bases from J, with 14 bases in between. The CDR3 spans 13 residues. CDR3 loop: CAIESGDGGELFF. In DNA form, the CDR3 reads TGTGCCATCGAATCGGGGGACGGCGGGGAGCTGTTTTTT.

The rearrangement links TRBV9 to TRBJ2-1, with 8 nucleotides matching TRBD2. Germline V gene sequence: CDR1 SGDLS, CDR2 YYNGEE. V lost 4 bases, J lost 4 bases, and 7 bases stayed unmatched. There are 15 residues in the CDR3. CDR3 sequence (DNA): TGTGCCAGCAGCAGAAGCGGGAGCCGGTACAATGAGCAGTTCTTC. It encodes CASSRSGSRYNEQFF.

The chain employs TRBV6-4 and TRBJ2-1; TRBD2 matches 9 bases. Germline V gene sequence: CDR1 MRHNA, CDR2 SNTAGT. V dropped 0 bases and J dropped 8; count of bases not matched to a gene: 5. CDR3 length equals 15 residues. In DNA form, the CDR3 reads TGTGCCAGCAGTGACTCCACTAGCGGGCAATATGAGCAGTTCTTC. Translating gives CASSDSTSGQYEQFF.

This chain links TRBV19 with TRBJ1-3; no definite D call. This CDR3 spans 15 amino acids. Trimming pared 10 bases from V and 0 bases from J, leaving 16 bases between. Germline-derived CDR1 and CDR2 are LNHDA and SQIVND (reference sequence). The CDR3 spells CATHRGQHSGNTIYF. The CDR3 DNA sequence: TGTGCCACCCACCGCGGCCAGCACTCTGGAAACACCATATATTTT.

The chain combines TRBV10-3 with TRBJ2-2; weak D call: TRBD1 (6 bases). Trimming shortened V by 11 bases and J by 4 bases, and 14 bases separated the two germline ends. CDR1 and CDR2 from the germline V gene are ENHRY and SYGVKD. The CDR3 has 13 amino acids. The CDR3 bases are TGTGCCGTGCAGACAGGACCCACCGGGGAGCTGTTTTTT. Its translation: CAVQTGPTGELFF.

The rearrangement links TRBV2 to TRBJ1-5; 12 bases line up with TRBD1. The length of the CDR3 is 15 residues. With 4 bases clipped from V and 7 bases from J, the junction kept 5 bases outside the gene matches. Germline loops: CDR1 SNHLY, CDR2 FYNNEI. CDR3 nucleotides: TGTGCCAGCAGTGGGGGACAGGGGGCTAGACAGCCCCAGCATTTT. Residues: CASSGGQGARQPQHF.

The chain has TRBV4-2 and TRBJ2-7; 10 bases map to TRBD2. Germline-derived CDR1 and CDR2 are LGHNA and YNFKEQ. There are 14 residues in the CDR3. Trimming took 3 bases from V and 4 from J; bases not matched to a gene: 3. The CDR3 here is CASSQPGLAYEQYF. In DNA form, the CDR3 reads TGTGCCAGCAGCCAGCCGGGACTAGCGTACGAGCAGTACTTC.

The rearrangement joins TRBV5-1 to TRBJ2-7, with 14 nucleotides matching TRBD2. This CDR3 is built from 14 residues. Germline values: CDR1 SGHRS, CDR2 YFSETQ. V was pared by 4 bases and J by 13 bases, with 10 bases of the junction left unmatched. CDR3 sequence (DNA): TGCGCCAGCAGCCAGGGACTAGCGGGAGAGGGTAGCTACTTC. Protein product: CASSQGLAGEGSYF.

The chain has TRBV6-5 and TRBJ1-1, with TRBD1 as a possible D gene (5 bases). V was trimmed by 1 base and J by 4 bases, leaving 13 bases between them. CDR1 is MNHEY, CDR2 SVGAGI, per germline. This CDR3 is built from 15 residues. CDR3 nucleotides: TGTGCCAGCAGTTACTGGGGAGGGGAGGTCACTGAAGCTTTCTTT. Residues: CASSYWGGEVTEAFF.

This clone was observed once. The chain is built from TRBV6-5 and TRBJ2-2, with D possibly matching TRBD2 (6 bases). The CDR3 is 13 amino acids. Per the germline V gene, CDR1 is MNHEY and CDR2 is SVGAGI. Trimming shortened V by 2 bases and J by 7 bases, and 8 bases separated the two germline ends. Here the CDR3 reads CASSYAGYGELFF. The CDR3 DNA follows: TGTGCCAGCAGTTACGCGGGGTACGGGGAGCTGTTTTTT.

The rearrangement joins TRBV19 to TRBJ1-5; 7 bases map to TRBD1. This CDR3 is 14 amino acids long. Germline trimming cut 4 bases from V and 5 bases from J; bases unmatched to any gene: 5. Germline CDR1 is LNHDA and CDR2 is SQIVND (reference sequence). CDR3 in amino acids: CASSRAGTDQPQHF. The CDR3 DNA reads as TGTGCCAGTAGTAGAGCCGGGACAGATCAGCCCCAGCATTTT.

The rearrangement joins TRBV18 to TRBJ1-3; no clear D. CDR3 length equals 16 residues. Germline V CDR1 and CDR2: KGHSH, LQKENI. Deletions cut 4 bases from V and 0 bases from J, with 13 bases between. The CDR3 region is CASSLGPLRSGNTIYF. The DNA of the CDR3 is TGTGCCAGCTCACTCGGGCCCCTCCGCTCTGGAAACACCATATATTTT.